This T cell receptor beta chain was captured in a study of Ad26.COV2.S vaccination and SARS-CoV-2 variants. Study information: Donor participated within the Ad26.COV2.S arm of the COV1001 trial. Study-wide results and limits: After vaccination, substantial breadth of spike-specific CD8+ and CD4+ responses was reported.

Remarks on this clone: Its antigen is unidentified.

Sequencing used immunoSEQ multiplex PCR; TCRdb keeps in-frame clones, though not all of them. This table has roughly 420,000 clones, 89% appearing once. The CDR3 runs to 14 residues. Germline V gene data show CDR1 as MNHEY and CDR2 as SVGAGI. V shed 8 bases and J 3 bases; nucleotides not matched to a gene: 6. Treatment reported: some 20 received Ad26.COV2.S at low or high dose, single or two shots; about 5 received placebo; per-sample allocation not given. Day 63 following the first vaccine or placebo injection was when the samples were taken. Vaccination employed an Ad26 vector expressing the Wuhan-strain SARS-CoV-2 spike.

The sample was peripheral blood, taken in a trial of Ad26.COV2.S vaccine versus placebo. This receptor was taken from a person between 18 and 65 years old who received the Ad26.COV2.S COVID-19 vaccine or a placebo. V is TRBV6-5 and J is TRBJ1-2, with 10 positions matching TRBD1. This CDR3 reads CASARDRGYYGYTF. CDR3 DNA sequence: TGTGCCAGCGCTCGGGACAGGGGTTACTATGGCTACACCTTC.